This TCR beta chain was documented in a study of T cell repertoires in cytomegalovirus infection. Study background: Public TCR beta signatures marked donors with CMV infection and the matching HLA. The study's findings and limits: HLA-C-restricted CMV-specific TCR beta clonotypes prevailed in the ex vivo response.

A note on this clonotype: Its antigen is currently unknown.

The CDR3 contains 15 residues. Trimming cost V 7 bases and J 3 bases, with 15 bases left between them. Germline V lookup: CDR1 SEHNR, CDR2 FQNEAQ (reference sequence). TCRdb reprocessed the reads with MiXCR, giving one entry per CDR3 protein. Here the sample spans approximately 71,000 distinct CDR3 sequences, 20% to 25% being singletons. The sequence derives from a human donor in good health (CMV status not recorded). Some clones in this sample may be carry-over from other donors' samples. The sequencing used CD8+ T cells from cultured PBMCs, collected from culture after CMV antigen stimulation. The chain links TRBV7-9 to TRBJ1-4; D possibly corresponds to TRBD1 (5 bases). This chain's CDR3 is CASTPWGSANEKLFF. As DNA, the CDR3 is TGTGCCAGCACTCCATGGGGGTCGGCTAATGAAAAACTGTTTTTT.